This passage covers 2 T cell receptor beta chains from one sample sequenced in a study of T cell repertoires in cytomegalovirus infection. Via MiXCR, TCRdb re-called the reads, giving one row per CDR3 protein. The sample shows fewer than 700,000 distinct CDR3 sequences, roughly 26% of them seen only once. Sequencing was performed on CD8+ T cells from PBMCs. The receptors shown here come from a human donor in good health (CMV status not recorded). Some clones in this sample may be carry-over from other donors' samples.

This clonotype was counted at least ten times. For the CDR3, the DNA is TGTGCCAGCAGCTCGGGACGGCAAAACACCGGGGAGCTGTTTTTT. Translation gives CASSSGRQNTGELFF. The chain employs TRBV7-6 and TRBJ2-2; tentatively, D is TRBD1 or TRBD2 (5 bases each). The CDR3 extends over 15 amino acids. V gave up 4 bases and J gave up 2 bases, with 11 bases separating them. The germline gives CDR1 SGHVS, CDR2 FNYEAQ.

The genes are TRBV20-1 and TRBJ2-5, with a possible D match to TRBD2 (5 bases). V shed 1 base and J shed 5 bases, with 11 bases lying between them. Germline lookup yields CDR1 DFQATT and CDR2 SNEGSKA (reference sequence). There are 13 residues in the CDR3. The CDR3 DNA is TGCAGTGCTAGAGGAACGGGGATGGAGACCCAGTACTTC. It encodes CSARGTGMETQYF.